The source of this T cell receptor beta chain is a study of long-term antiretroviral therapy in people with HIV. Study conclusions and caveats: Comparison with controls showed narrower CDR3 length ranges in HIV repertoires.

With V trimmed by 4 bases and J by 4 bases, 5 bases remained unmatched. The CDR3 totals 14 residues. Germline CDR1 reads MGHDK; CDR2 reads SYGVNS. For this clone: The target antigen is unknown.

Each participant with HIV received care in the United States. Cryopreserved PBMC, at roughly 0.9-11 million per sample, were present before DNA extraction. This was the immunoSEQ v3.0 assay at survey level. Using immunoSEQ multiplex PCR, the repertoire was profiled, and TCRdb retains in-frame clones only, with some absent. This table holds fewer than 55,000 clones, about 95% found once. The TCR originated in a woman in her 50s with HIV. The sequenced sample was unsorted PBMCs, obtained 3.7 years after starting antiretroviral therapy. The V call is TRBV25-1, the J call TRBJ1-2; 8 bases are shared with TRBD1. CDR3 nucleotide sequence: TGTGCCAGCAGTGCCCAGGGGGCCCTCTATGGCTACACCTTC. It translates to CASSAQGALYGYTF.